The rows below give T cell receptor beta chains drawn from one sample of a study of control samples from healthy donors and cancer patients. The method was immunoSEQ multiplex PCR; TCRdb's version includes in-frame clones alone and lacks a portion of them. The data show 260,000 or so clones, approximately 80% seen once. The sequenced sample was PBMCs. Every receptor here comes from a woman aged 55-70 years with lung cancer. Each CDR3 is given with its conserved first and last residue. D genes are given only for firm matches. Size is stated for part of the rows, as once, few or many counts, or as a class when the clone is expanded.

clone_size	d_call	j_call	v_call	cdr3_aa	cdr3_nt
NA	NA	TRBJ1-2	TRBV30	CVQRIRRKEGYTF	TGCGTCCAGAGAATTAGGAGAAAGGAAGGCTACACCTTC
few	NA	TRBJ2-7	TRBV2	CASSLGQRDYEQYF	TGTGCCAGCAGTTTAGGACAGCGAGACTACGAGCAGTACTTC
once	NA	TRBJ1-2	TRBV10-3	CAISEQGGWNGYTF	TGTGCCATCAGTGAACAAGGAGGGTGGAATGGCTACACCTTC
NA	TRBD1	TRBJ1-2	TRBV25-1	CASSEGQGARGYTF	TGTGCCAGCAGTGAAGGTCAGGGGGCGCGGGGCTACACCTTC
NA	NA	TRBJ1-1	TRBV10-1	CASSESLGRGTTEAFF	TGCGCCAGCAGTGAGTCGCTGGGGAGGGGGACCACTGAAGCTTTCTTT
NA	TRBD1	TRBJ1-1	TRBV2	CASTGTALNTEAFF	TGTGCCAGCACTGGGACAGCCTTGAACACTGAAGCTTTCTTT
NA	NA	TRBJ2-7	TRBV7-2	CASSPRGPYEQYF	TGTGCCAGCAGCCCTCGGGGTCCCTACGAGCAGTACTTC
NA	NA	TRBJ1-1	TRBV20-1	CSAQGSAFF	TGCAGTGCCCAAGGTTCAGCTTTCTTT
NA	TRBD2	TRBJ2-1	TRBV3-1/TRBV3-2	CASSPAGGTYNEQFF	TGTGCCAGCAGCCCAGCGGGGGGAACCTACAATGAGCAGTTCTTC
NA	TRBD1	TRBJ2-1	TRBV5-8	CASSLSGQEYNEQFF	TGTGCCAGCAGCTTGTCGGGACAGGAGTACAATGAGCAGTTCTTC
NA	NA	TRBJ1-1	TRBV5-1	CASSFVGLNTEAFF	TGCGCCAGCAGTTTCGTGGGGCTGAACACTGAAGCTTTCTTT